This is a list of T cell receptor beta chains from one sample in a study of blood T cell repertoires in COVID-19. The repertoire was sequenced with immunoSEQ multiplex PCR; TCRdb's copy has only in-frame clones and lacks some. The sample holds about 130,000 clones, about 80% seen once. The specimen was peripheral blood. These receptor sequences come from a woman aged 45 to 65 with acute or convalescent COVID-19. CDR3s include the opening cysteine and the closing phenylalanine or tryptophan. A D gene is named only where the DNA matches it firmly. Clone size is stated in some rows and not others, as once, few, many or a class when expanded.

J gene	clone size	V gene	D gene	CDR3 protein	CDR3 DNA
TRBJ1-1	-	TRBV2	-	CASSKDRVNTEAFF	TGTGCCAGCAGTAAGGACAGAGTGAACACTGAAGCTTTCTTT
TRBJ2-7	-	TRBV19	TRBD2	CASRAGRLTDEQYF	TGTGCCAGTAGAGCGGGACGCCTAACCGACGAGCAGTACTTC
TRBJ2-1	-	TRBV6-4	TRBD2	CASTPDSGVDEQFF	TGTGCCAGCACCCCGGATAGCGGGGTAGATGAGCAGTTCTTC
TRBJ1-1	-	TRBV6-5	-	CASSPGGGTNTEAFF	TGTGCCAGCAGTCCTGGGGGAGGGACGAACACTGAAGCTTTCTTT
TRBJ1-4	-	TRBV25-1	TRBD1	CASSDWTGRGEKLFF	TGTGCCAGCAGTGATTGGACAGGAAGAGGAGAAAAACTGTTTTTT
TRBJ1-5	-	TRBV5-6	TRBD1	CASSSLQGPQPQHF	TGTGCCAGCAGCTCTCTACAGGGGCCCCAGCCCCAGCATTTT
TRBJ1-2	-	TRBV21-1	-	CASSKVGAFRGLVSNYGYTF	TGTGCCAGCAGCAAAGTGGGGGCCTTTAGGGGGCTAGTTTCTAACTATGGCTACACCTTC
TRBJ2-6	-	TRBV14	TRBD1	CASSLYPGQRSGANVLTF	TGTGCCAGCAGCCTTTACCCGGGACAGCGCTCTGGGGCCAACGTCCTGACTTTC
TRBJ1-2	-	TRBV5-6	TRBD1	CASSTKGGGYTF	TGTGCCAGCAGCACCAAAGGGGGCGGCTACACCTTC
TRBJ1-1	-	TRBV29-1	TRBD1	CSVVTGSYTEAFF	TGCAGCGTTGTGACAGGGTCCTACACTGAAGCTTTCTTT
TRBJ2-1	-	TRBV19	TRBD2	CASSSRSGSSYNEQFF	TGTGCCAGTAGTTCTCGAAGCGGGAGCTCCTACAATGAGCAGTTCTTC
TRBJ2-7	few	TRBV18	-	CASSPPGASYEQYF	TGTGCCAGCTCACCACCAGGGGCCTCCTACGAGCAGTACTTC
TRBJ1-1	-	TRBV19	-	CASLVRGGTEAFF	TGTGCCAGTCTAGTTAGGGGGGGCACTGAAGCTTTCTTT
TRBJ2-1	-	TRBV5-1	-	CASSLEGPPGNEQFF	TGCGCCAGCAGCTTGGAGGGCCCCCCGGGGAATGAGCAGTTCTTC
TRBJ2-2	-	TRBV24-1	TRBD1	CATSGTTGVLVGELFF	TGTGCCACCAGTGGGACCACAGGGGTACTGGTCGGGGAGCTGTTTTTT
TRBJ2-7	-	TRBV7-9	-	CASSPPTGGYEQYF	TGTGCCAGCAGCCCTCCAACCGGGGGCTACGAGCAGTACTTC
TRBJ1-4	-	TRBV20-1	TRBD1	CSARQGEKLFF	TGCAGTGCCCGACAGGGAGAAAAACTGTTTTTT
TRBJ1-2	-	TRBV6-5	-	CATNLPGYGYTF	TGTGCCACCAACTTACCGGGGTACGGCTACACCTTC
TRBJ1-1	-	TRBV18	-	CASSPVSGEAFF	TGTGCCAGCTCACCAGTTTCGGGTGAAGCTTTCTTT
TRBJ1-3	-	TRBV12-5	-	CASGLGLLSGNTIYF	TGTGCTAGTGGTTTAGGACTCCTCTCTGGAAACACCATATATTTT
TRBJ1-1	-	TRBV9	-	CASSVSMNTEAFF	TGTGCCAGCAGCGTCAGTATGAACACTGAAGCTTTCTTT
TRBJ1-3	-	TRBV30	-	CAWSEPTTAGNTIYF	TGTGCCTGGAGTGAACCTACAACAGCTGGAAACACCATATATTTT
TRBJ2-3	-	TRBV2	-	CASSEGGHLTDTQYF	TGTGCCAGCAGTGAAGGGGGACACCTAACAGATACGCAGTATTTT
TRBJ1-3	few	TRBV5-4	TRBD1	CASSGGQGNTIYF	TGTGCCAGCAGCGGGGGACAGGGGAACACCATATATTTT
TRBJ2-7	few	TRBV5-1	-	CASSPAVAYEQYF	TGCGCCAGCAGCCCGGCGGTCGCCTACGAGCAGTACTTC
TRBJ2-6	once	TRBV7-2	-	CASSFPVYGANVLTF	TGTGCCAGCAGCTTCCCCGTCTATGGGGCCAACGTCCTGACTTTC
TRBJ1-2	-	TRBV11-2	-	CASSLIRTVNYGYTF	TGTGCCAGCAGCTTGATAAGGACAGTTAACTATGGCTACACCTTC
TRBJ2-6	-	TRBV9	-	CASSADPRSGSGANVLTF	TGTGCCAGCAGCGCCGACCCTCGGTCGGGCTCTGGGGCCAACGTCCTGACTTTC
TRBJ1-1	-	TRBV18	TRBD1	CASSPGQGVNTEAFF	TGTGCCAGCTCCCCGGGACAGGGGGTGAACACTGAAGCTTTCTTT
TRBJ1-1	-	TRBV5-1	-	CASSSRGGAGTEAFF	TGCGCCAGCAGCTCAAGAGGGGGGGCCGGGACTGAAGCTTTCTTT